These 32 T cell receptor beta chains came from one sample sequenced in a study of cytomegalovirus exposure and HLA in healthy donors. 13 Jbeta primers and 60 Vbeta primers were used for the PCR. Using immunoSEQ multiplex PCR, the repertoire was profiled, and TCRdb retains in-frame clones only, with some absent. The data hold more than 95,000 clones, with 79% observed a single time. Sequenced material: PBMCs. These receptors originate from a man younger than 45 in good health and CMV-seropositive.

The rearrangement joins TRBV5-4 to TRBJ2-7, with TRBD1 matching over 7 bases. With 4 bases clipped from V and 1 base from J, the junction kept 8 bases outside the gene matches. CDR3 length: 15 amino acids. The germline V gene encodes CDR1 SGHNT and CDR2 YYREEE (reference sequence). CDR3 coding DNA: TGTGCCAGCAGCGATGGGACAGACTTATCCTACGAGCAGTACTTC. It encodes CASSDGTDLSYEQYF. Full variable domain (outside the CDR3, taken from reference TRBV5-4 and TRBJ2-7): ETGVTQSPTHLIKTRGQQVTLRCSSQSGHNTVSWYQQALGQGPQFIFQYYREEENGRGNFPPRFSGLQFPNYSSELNVNALELDDSALYLCASSDGTDLSYEQYFGPGTRLTVT.

The gene calls are TRBV7-2 and TRBJ2-3; 7 nucleotides agree with TRBD2. V trimming: 7 bases; J trimming: 6 bases; junction bases outside the gene matches: 16. Germline CDR1 SGHTA, CDR2 FQGNSA. This CDR3 is built from 16 residues. CDR3 DNA sequence: TGTGCCAGCAACCAGCTAGCGGCGGCCGCAGCGGATACGCAGTATTTT. Protein product: CASNQLAAAAADTQYF.

This sequence joins TRBV6-5 and TRBJ2-7; D perhaps matches TRBD2 (5 bases). V lost 10 bases and J lost 5, with 21 bases in between. CDR1 and CDR2 from the germline V gene are MNHEY and SVGAGI. The CDR3 is made up of 14 amino acids. The CDR3 protein is CATLGFLNSDEQYF. CDR3 bases: TGTGCCACCCTTGGATTCCTTAATAGCGACGAGCAGTACTTC.

V gene TRBV5-6 combines with J gene TRBJ2-5; D is uncertain. This CDR3 contains 14 residues. Deletions cut 0 bases from V and 6 bases from J, with 12 bases between. The germline V gene has CDR1 SGHDT and CDR2 YYEEEE. The CDR3 reads CASSLESSSQTQYF. For the CDR3, the DNA is TGTGCCAGCAGCTTGGAGAGTAGCTCCCAGACCCAGTACTTC.

This chain uses TRBV5-1 with TRBJ1-2; D uncertain. Germline assignment: CDR1 SGHRS and CDR2 YFSETQ. V dropped 0 bases and J dropped 2 bases, with 14 bases sitting between them. This CDR3 region has 16 residues. Here the CDR3 reads CASSLELGTLNYGYTF. The CDR3 DNA reads TGCGCCAGCAGCTTGGAATTGGGCACACTGAACTATGGCTACACCTTC.

This clone came up once. The chain carries TRBV7-2 and TRBJ1-5; weak D call: TRBD1 (5 bases). From germline, CDR1 is SGHTA and CDR2 FQGNSA. This CDR3 has 15 residues. Trimming pared 5 bases from V and 5 bases from J, leaving 16 bases between. The CDR3 DNA follows: TGTGCCAGCAGCACTATTCCGGGGGGGGATCAGCCCCAGCATTTT. It yields the protein CASSTIPGGDQPQHF.

The gene calls are TRBV7-8 and TRBJ1-3; 9 bases are shared with TRBD1. The CDR3 runs 15 residues. From germline, CDR1 is SGHVS and CDR2 FQNEAQ. With V trimmed by 4 bases and J by 3 bases, 4 bases remained unmatched. CDR3 amino acids: CASSSQGASGNTIYF. The CDR3 coding sequence is TGTGCCAGCAGCTCACAGGGGGCGAGTGGAAACACCATATATTTT.

The rearrangement uses TRBV29-1 and TRBJ1-1, with unresolved D. Germline V gene lookup returns CDR1 SQVTM and CDR2 ANQGSEA. The CDR3 is 14 residues long. Trimming shortened V by 1 base and J by 1 base, and 10 bases separated the two germline ends. CDR3 nucleotides: TGCAGCGTTGAAGGCCGACTGTCGAACACTGAAGCTTTCTTT. Translated: CSVEGRLSNTEAFF.

The rearrangement links TRBV25-1 to TRBJ1-2; 9 bases line up with TRBD1. CDR3 length: 15 amino acids. Germline CDR1 and CDR2: MGHDK and SYGVNS. Trimming cost V 6 bases and J 5 bases; bases outside gene matches: 10. The CDR3 loop reads CASRFSPGQGYGYTF. The CDR3 nucleotides read TGTGCCAGCAGATTTAGTCCGGGACAGGGTTATGGCTACACCTTC.

This clone showed up just once. The chain carries TRBV28 and TRBJ2-2; D perhaps matches TRBD1 (6 bases). This CDR3 has 16 amino acids. In germline, CDR1 is MDHEN, CDR2 SYDVKM. Deletions cut 3 bases from V and 1 base from J, with 12 bases between. CDR3 amino acids: CASSLILQGNTGELFF. CDR3 nucleotides: TGTGCCAGCAGTTTGATTTTACAGGGGAACACCGGGGAGCTGTTTTTT. The full variable domain, rest sourced from reference TRBV28 and TRBJ2-2, is DVKVTQSSRYLVKRTGEKVFLECVQDMDHENMFWYRQDPGLGLRLIYFSYDVKMKEKGDIPEGYSVSREKKERFSLILESASTNQTSMYLCASSLILQGNTGELFFGEGSRLTVL.

The table lists this clone with a few counts. The chain uses TRBV7-3 and TRBJ2-1; 11 nucleotides match TRBD2. Germline V gene sequence: CDR1 SGHTA, CDR2 FQGTGA. The CDR3 has 14 amino acids. V lost 8 bases and J lost 5; bases outside the gene matches: 5. CDR3 sequence: CASGSGGAHNEQFF. The CDR3 nucleotides read TGTGCCAGCGGTAGCGGGGGGGCCCACAATGAGCAGTTCTTC.

This rearrangement joins TRBV6-5 to TRBJ1-1; maybe TRBD1 (5 bases). Trimming pared 5 bases from V and 10 bases from J, leaving 14 bases between. Germline-derived CDR1 and CDR2 are MNHEY and SVGAGI. The CDR3 extends over 12 amino acids. Here the CDR3 reads CASSPRVGVAFF. CDR3 DNA sequence: TGTGCCAGCAGTCCCAGGGTTGGCGTAGCTTTCTTT.

The chain carries TRBV7-6 and TRBJ2-3; TRBD2 matches 11 bases. Looked up from germline, CDR1 is SGHVS and CDR2 is FNYEAQ. With 2 bases clipped from V and 0 bases from J, the junction kept 16 bases outside the gene matches. This CDR3 region has 21 residues. The CDR3 spells CASSLLLAGGRNHRSTDTQYF. CDR3 coding DNA: TGTGCCAGCAGCTTACTGCTAGCGGGGGGACGGAATCATAGAAGCACAGATACGCAGTATTTT.

This clone was detected a few times. The V call is TRBV7-6, the J call TRBJ2-1, with D hard to call. The germline V gene encodes CDR1 SGHVS and CDR2 FNYEAQ. V dropped 5 bases and J dropped 0 bases, with 11 bases sitting between them. The CDR3 covers 15 residues. Written as DNA, the CDR3 is TGTGCCAGCAGCCCGGCTCGGGTCTCCTACAATGAGCAGTTCTTC. Protein: CASSPARVSYNEQFF. Based on the CDR3 plus reference TRBV7-6 and TRBJ2-1, the full variable domain is GAGVSQSPRYKVTKRGQDVALRCDPISGHVSLYWYRQALGQGPEFLTYFNYEAQQDKSGLPNDRFSAERPEGSISTLTIQRTEQRDSAMYRCASSPARVSYNEQFFGPGTRLTVL.

This clone came up a few times. The chain carries TRBV5-1 and TRBJ2-2; D not certain. The germline V gene has CDR1 SGHRS and CDR2 YFSETQ. This CDR3 comprises 15 residues. Deletions cut 2 bases from V and 0 bases from J, with 8 bases between. The chain's CDR3 is CASSFRVPNTGELFF. In nucleotides, the CDR3 is TGCGCCAGCAGCTTCCGGGTACCGAACACCGGGGAGCTGTTTTTT.

This clone has a handful of counts. The chain recombines TRBV5-1 with TRBJ2-3; 10 positions agree with TRBD2. V lost 4 bases and J lost 6; bases outside the gene matches: 11. The CDR3 covers 16 residues. Germline CDR1 SGHRS, CDR2 YFSETQ. Here the CDR3 reads CASSGRTSGLSDTQYF. CDR3 in DNA: TGCGCCAGCAGCGGACGGACTAGCGGACTCTCGGATACGCAGTATTTT.

The genes are TRBV7-2 and TRBJ2-7; D remains unclear. The CDR3 is 15 amino acids. Trimming removed 0 bases at V and 4 bases at J, with 13 bases between. Germline values: CDR1 SGHTA, CDR2 FQGNSA. The CDR3 coding sequence is TGTGCCAGCAGCTTAGCCCCACTTCTGAGATACGAGCAGTACTTC. This codes for CASSLAPLLRYEQYF.

The chain links TRBV7-6 to TRBJ2-5; 8 bases line up with TRBD1. V trimming: 3 bases; J trimming: 3 bases; junction bases outside the gene matches: 3. This CDR3 has 14 residues. The germline gives CDR1 SGHVS, CDR2 FNYEAQ. DNA for the CDR3: TGTGCCAGCAGCTTCAACAGGGGGAAAGAGACCCAGTACTTC. It codes for CASSFNRGKETQYF.

The chain carries TRBV27 and TRBJ2-7, with a possible D match to TRBD2 (5 bases). The CDR3 is 13 amino acids. V lost 6 bases and J lost 3, with 12 bases in between. Germline lookup yields CDR1 MNHEY and CDR2 SMNVEV (reference sequence). CDR3 sequence reads: CASSLDSGYEQYF. The CDR3 DNA reads TGTGCCAGCAGCCTGGACTCAGGCTACGAGCAGTACTTC.

The V and J genes are TRBV11-2 and TRBJ2-7, with a possible D match to TRBD1 (5 bases). The germline V gene encodes CDR1 SGHAT and CDR2 FQNNGV. Trimming pared 4 bases from V and 5 bases from J, leaving 18 bases between. The CDR3 loop spans 15 amino acids. The CDR3: CASSSRPQGTHEQYF. CDR3 nucleotide sequence: TGTGCCAGCAGCTCCCGACCCCAGGGTACTCACGAGCAGTACTTC.

This clone was observed once. The chain couples TRBV5-8 to TRBJ1-1; D might be TRBD1 (6 bases). The V gene's germline CDR1 is SGHTS and CDR2 YDEGEE. The CDR3 spans 15 residues. Trimming cost V 4 bases and J 0 bases, with 13 bases left between them. CDR3 amino acids: CASSRGGMMNTEAFF. The CDR3 DNA follows: TGTGCCAGCAGCCGAGGGGGAATGATGAACACTGAAGCTTTCTTT.

The gene calls are TRBV27 and TRBJ1-4; TRBD1 might be the D (5 bases). The V gene lost 6 bases and the J gene lost 4 bases, with 18 bases spanning the gap. CDR1 is MNHEY and CDR2 is SMNVEV in the germline V gene (reference sequence). CDR3 length: 16 amino acids. CDR3 nucleotide sequence: TGTGCCAGCAGGTCCCGCCTGGGGCTGGGTAATGAAAAACTGTTTTTT. Translation gives CASRSRLGLGNEKLFF.

Worth noting for this clone: Compared with germline, one end of the junction differs, possibly owing to a read error. This chain connects TRBV9 to TRBJ2-4; TRBD2 aligns across 7 bases. The CDR3 loop spans 16 amino acids. Looked up from germline, CDR1 is SGDLS and CDR2 is YYNGEE. CDR3 protein: CASSTSSGVAKNSQYF. CDR3 coding DNA: TGTGCCAGCAGCACCTCTAGCGGTGTAGCCAAAAACAGTCAGTACTTC.

This chain links TRBV25-1 with TRBJ1-2; D might be TRBD1 (6 bases). CDR1 is MGHDK, CDR2 SYGVNS, per germline. V was trimmed by 2 bases and J by 8 bases, leaving 18 bases between them. The CDR3 is made up of 15 amino acids. CDR3 loop: CASSEPLGAGRGYTF. The CDR3 bases are TGTGCCAGCAGTGAACCGCTGGGGGCAGGGAGAGGCTACACCTTC.

This clone was seen ten or more times. This rearrangement joins TRBV6-6 to TRBJ2-3; D ambiguous. The germline gives CDR1 MNHNY, CDR2 SVGAGI (reference sequence). V was clipped by 2 bases and J by 2 bases, with 5 bases between them. There are 13 residues in the CDR3. This chain's CDR3 is CASSYTNTDTQYF. The CDR3 nucleotides read TGTGCCAGCAGTTACACTAACACAGATACGCAGTATTTT.

Worth noting for this clone: One end of the junction varies from germline; a read error may be responsible. The chain carries TRBV7-9 and TRBJ1-6, with TRBD1 matching 8 bases. Germline CDR1 and CDR2: SEHNR and FQNEAQ (reference sequence). This CDR3 region has 16 residues. CDR3 sequence (DNA): TGTTCCAGCACAAAGGGTGCAGGACAGGGTGATTCACCCCTCCACTTT. Its protein product is CSSTKGAGQGDSPLHF.

This clone appeared a few times. The chain couples TRBV2 to TRBJ2-5; TRBD2 might be the D (6 bases). V gave up 3 bases and J gave up 4 bases, with 15 bases separating them. CDR3 length equals 15 residues. Germline assignment: CDR1 SNHLY and CDR2 FYNNEI. CDR3 in amino acids: CASSDGGGKGETQYF. CDR3 DNA: TGTGCCAGCAGTGACGGTGGAGGGAAGGGAGAGACCCAGTACTTC.

This CDR3 is CSVLSGGSYTGELFF. CDR3 sequence (DNA): TGCAGCGTGCTGAGCGGGGGATCGTACACCGGGGAGCTGTTTTTT. The chain joins TRBV29-1 to TRBJ2-2; 8 bases map to TRBD2. The trim removed 6 bases at V and 3 bases at J, leaving 9 bases unmatched. Germline V gene lookup returns CDR1 SQVTM and CDR2 ANQGSEA. The CDR3 length is 15 residues.

This clone was recorded a few times. The chain joins TRBV5-1 to TRBJ2-1, with 11 bases lining up with TRBD2. Per the germline V gene, CDR1 is SGHRS and CDR2 is YFSETQ. J gave up 8 bases and V 2 bases, and 9 bases lay outside the gene matches. The CDR3 is 16 amino acids. The CDR3, as DNA: TGCGCCAGCAGCTTCCCTCTAGCGGGGGGAGGAGATGAGCAGTTCTTC. This encodes CASSFPLAGGGDEQFF.

The chain employs TRBV4-3 and TRBJ2-3; D uncertain. Germline loops: CDR1 LGHNA, CDR2 YSLEER. This CDR3 spans 15 amino acids. V was trimmed by 0 bases and J by 15 bases, leaving 22 bases between them. DNA of the CDR3: TGCGCCAGCAGCCAAGATGCCAGCAGAGGTCGGGTGCCTTATTTT. It specifies CASSQDASRGRVPYF.

The chain couples TRBV28 to TRBJ2-1, with 12 bases lining up with TRBD2. CDR1 MDHEN and CDR2 SYDVKM come from the germline V gene. CDR3 length equals 15 residues. The V and J ends lost 6 bases and 6 bases, in that order; junction bases with no gene match: 6. As DNA, the CDR3 is TGTGCCAGCAGGGGAGGACTAGCGGGGTTCAATGAGCAGTTCTTC. It codes for CASRGGLAGFNEQFF. Using reference TRBV28 and TRBJ2-1 for the parts outside the CDR3, the full variable domain is DVKVTQSSRYLVKRTGEKVFLECVQDMDHENMFWYRQDPGLGLRLIYFSYDVKMKEKGDIPEGYSVSREKKERFSLILESASTNQTSMYLCASRGGLAGFNEQFFGPGTRLTVL.

Worth noting for this clone: At one boundary the junction diverges from the germline segment, which might be a read error. The genes are TRBV6-1 and TRBJ2-4; D gene unclear. CDR3 length equals 17 residues. Looked up from germline, CDR1 is MNHNS and CDR2 is SASEGT. CDR3 in amino acids: CASSEVGPGQAKNSQYF. In DNA form, the CDR3 reads TGTGCCAGCAGTGAAGTGGGTCCCGGCCAGGCCAAAAACAGTCAGTACTTC.